This TCR beta chain was sequenced in a study of early T cells in non-severe SARS-CoV-2 infection. A few counts support this clonotype. One entry per CDR3 protein results from TCRdb running MiXCR on the 5' RACE reads. The sample has tens of thousands of distinct CDR3 sequences, around 9.3% seen once. This TCR was sampled from an adult who was a healthcare worker with PCR-confirmed SARS-CoV-2 infection or an uninfected control (not recorded which). The sample in question was whole blood, obtained at baseline.

This CDR3 reads CASSPTDRAGNQPQHF. CDR3 sequence (DNA): TGCGCCAGCAGCCCTACAGACAGGGCGGGCAATCAGCCCCAGCATTTT. The chain combines TRBV4-1 with TRBJ1-5; 7 nucleotides match TRBD1. With V trimmed by 4 bases and J by 2 bases, 8 bases remained unmatched. CDR1 is MGHRA and CDR2 is YSYEKL in the germline V gene. The CDR3 runs to 16 residues.